This passage covers 14 T cell receptor beta chains from one sample sequenced in a study of patients and donors after allogeneic stem cell transplantation. TCRdb re-analysed the RT-PCR reads in MiXCR, keeping a single row per CDR3 protein. Among 800,000 to 1,000,000 distinct CDR3 sequences listed, more than 15% were seen once. The sequencing sample was made of blood, either unsorted or a sorted T cell fraction (not recorded which). Receptors originate from a human donor who was either an allogeneic HSCT recipient or a stem cell or donor lymphocyte infusion donor (not recorded which). It is not recorded whose cells these are; they may come from a transplant donor.

The chain recombines TRBV21-1 with TRBJ2-5. TRBV21-1 is labeled a pseudogene. CDR3 length equals 16 residues. The CDR3 DNA reads TGTGCCAGCAGCAAAGTAGTAACGACGTACCAAGAGACCCAGTACTTC. This codes for CASSKVVTTYQETQYF.

This clonotype has only a few counts. The J gene is TRBJ1-3, the V gene TRBV11-2; the D gene is possibly TRBD1 (6 bases). V was shortened by 9 bases and J by 4 bases, with 19 bases between the two germline ends. The CDR3 spans 15 residues. Germline V lookup: CDR1 SGHAT, CDR2 FQNNGV. DNA of the CDR3: TGTGCCAGTTCTGGCAGGGGAAGCTCCGGAAACACCATATATTTT. Translated: CASSGRGSSGNTIYF. The full variable domain, completed using reference TRBV11-2 and TRBJ1-3, is EAGVAQSPRYKIIEKRQSVAFWCNPISGHATLYWYQQILGQGPKLLIQFQNNGVVDDSQLPKDRFSAERLKGVDSTLKIQPAKLEDSAVYLCASSGRGSSGNTIYFGEGSWLTVV.

In its sample, this clonotype was seen a few times. This rearrangement joins TRBV6-4 to TRBJ2-3, with TRBD1 matching 8 bases. This CDR3 region has 16 residues. V gave up 5 bases and J gave up 1 base; unmatched junction bases: 8. Germline assignment: CDR1 MRHNA and CDR2 SNTAGT. The CDR3 coding sequence is TGTGCCAGCAGTCCTCTCCCCAGGGGGCGCACAGATACGCAGTATTTT. Protein product: CASSPLPRGRTDTQYF.

V and J are TRBV30 and TRBJ1-5; no clear D. Germline assignment: CDR1 GTSNPN and CDR2 SVGIG (reference sequence). Trimming left V 2 bases short and J 11 bases short, with 25 bases between. The CDR3 extends over 16 amino acids. As DNA, the CDR3 is TGTGCCTGGAGTCACACGGACGGTAGACGGGTAACGGCCCAGCATTTT. It translates to CAWSHTDGRRVTAQHF.

This chain uses TRBV12-3 or TRBV12-4 with TRBJ1-4; maybe TRBD1 (6 bases). The CDR3 is 17 amino acids. Trimming removed 0 bases from V and 5 bases from J, with 16 bases in between. The CDR3 sequence is CASSLALGGRYNEKLFF. The CDR3 coding sequence is TGTGCCAGCAGTTTAGCGCTCGGGGGGCGATACAATGAAAAACTGTTTTTT.

This clonotype was seen many times. The V call is TRBV29-1, the J call TRBJ2-2; D gene uncertain. The CDR3 runs 13 residues. Trimming took 5 bases from V and 4 from J, leaving 11 bases between them. Germline V CDR1 and CDR2: SQVTM, ANQGSEA. The CDR3: CSVWAVVTGELFF. As DNA, the CDR3 is TGCAGCGTTTGGGCGGTGGTCACCGGGGAGCTGTTTTTT.

A few counts support this clonotype. The chain is built from TRBV20-1 and TRBJ1-4, with 8 bases matching TRBD1. The V and J ends lost 3 bases and 5 bases, in that order; junction bases with no gene match: 11. CDR3 length: 16 residues. Per germline, CDR1 DFQATT and CDR2 SNEGSKA (reference sequence). The CDR3 here is CSASWVQGASNEKLFF. Here the CDR3 DNA reads TGCAGTGCTAGTTGGGTTCAGGGGGCTAGCAATGAAAAACTGTTTTTT.

This clonotype turned up a few times. The chain employs TRBV24-1 and TRBJ1-1, with D unclear. V was shortened by 5 bases and J by 4 bases, with 13 bases between the two germline ends. Germline loops: CDR1 KGHDR, CDR2 SFDVKD. The CDR3 has 14 residues. The CDR3 loop is CATSGTQEGTEAFF. The CDR3 DNA reads as TGTGCCACCAGTGGAACTCAGGAAGGCACTGAAGCTTTCTTT.

This clonotype was seen a few times. The CDR3 bases are TGTGCCAGCAGCTTAAGCCTGGGCTACACCTTC. The encoded protein is CASSLSLGYTF. V usage is TRBV7-9 and J usage is TRBJ1-2; no clear D gene. The CDR3 runs to 11 residues. The ends were cut back, 2 bases at V and 8 bases at J, with 6 bases in the middle. The germline V gene has CDR1 SEHNR and CDR2 FQNEAQ (reference sequence). The full variable domain, completed using reference TRBV7-9 and TRBJ1-2, is DTGVSQNPRHKITKRGQNVTFRCDPISEHNRLYWYRQTLGQGPEFLTYFQNEAQLEKSRLLSDRFSAERPKGSFSTLEIQRTEQGDSAMYLCASSLSLGYTFGSGTRLTVV.

The V call is TRBV29-1, the J call TRBJ2-3; 7 bases fit TRBD1. The CDR3 extends over 14 amino acids. V lost 5 bases and J lost 3; bases outside the gene matches: 8. Per germline, CDR1 SQVTM and CDR2 ANQGSEA. As DNA, the CDR3 is TGCAGCGTTCCCCAGGGGGATGAAACAGATACGCAGTATTTT. Translated, it gives CSVPQGDETDTQYF.

The V gene is TRBV7-2, the J gene TRBJ2-1; 11 nucleotides line up with TRBD2. Per the germline V gene, CDR1 is SGHTA and CDR2 is FQGNSA. The trim removed 6 bases at V and 7 bases at J, leaving 5 bases unmatched. The CDR3 runs to 14 residues. This CDR3 is CASRFSGGGNEQFF. The DNA for the CDR3 is TGTGCCAGCAGATTTAGCGGGGGGGGAAATGAGCAGTTCTTC.

This clonotype was observed a handful of times. The genes are TRBV2 and TRBJ1-6; the D gene is possibly TRBD1 (6 bases). Germline V CDR1 and CDR2: SNHLY, FYNNEI. The CDR3 runs 15 residues. Between the trimmed V and J ends, which lost 8 bases and 2 bases, there was a span of 13 bases. The CDR3 DNA follows: TGTGCCAGCGAACCAGGGGCGACCTATAATTCACCCCTCCACTTT. This gives the protein CASEPGATYNSPLHF.

This clonotype was counted a few times. This may be a read error, as it is one base from a much larger clone. The chain uses TRBV7-9 and TRBJ1-1; D is possibly TRBD1 (6 bases). CDR3 length: 14 residues. V lost 3 bases, J lost 0 bases, and 8 bases lay in between. Germline values: CDR1 SEHNR, CDR2 FQNEAQ (reference sequence). CDR3 in amino acids: CASSFTGMNTEAFF. The CDR3 DNA reads TGTGCCAGCAGCTTCACAGGGATGAACACTGAAGCTTTCTTT.

The chain carries TRBV20-1 and TRBJ1-3, with 7 nucleotides matching TRBD1. V dropped 5 bases and J dropped 0; count of bases not matched to a gene: 4. Germline assignment: CDR1 DFQATT and CDR2 SNEGSKA (reference sequence). This CDR3 comprises 14 residues. CDR3 in amino acids: CSAPTGHSGNTIYF. The CDR3 nucleotides are TGCAGTGCTCCGACAGGGCACTCTGGAAACACCATATATTTT.